A single sample gave rise to the 7 T cell receptor beta chains below, sequenced in a study of identical twins. TCRdb redid the calling of the 5' RACE reads with MiXCR, one entry per CDR3 protein. The sample carries about 530,000 distinct CDR3 sequences, 20% to 25% recorded once. These data also formed part of another study, on yellow fever vaccine responses in identical twins.

The sample consisted of CD4+ T cells sorted from blood. Receptors originate from a young woman in good health.

This clonotype has a handful of counts. The chain links TRBV29-1 to TRBJ1-5; D is unclear. Trimming removed 7 bases at V and 5 bases at J, with 15 bases between. Germline CDR1 reads SQVTM; CDR2 reads ANQGSEA. This CDR3 has 13 residues. CDR3 amino acids: CSAILQPDQPQHF. CDR3 bases: TGCAGCGCCATCTTACAGCCCGATCAGCCCCAGCATTTT.

This chain connects TRBV24-1 to TRBJ2-2, with 8 bases identical to TRBD2. CDR1 is KGHDR and CDR2 is SFDVKD in the germline V gene. The CDR3 extends over 16 amino acids. Trimming removed 9 bases from V and 3 bases from J; junction bases left unmatched: 11. The CDR3 nucleotides read TGTGCCACCTCCGGGGGGGGGCTTTGGGACACCGGGGAGCTGTTTTTT. This sequence encodes CATSGGGLWDTGELFF.

The table lists this clonotype with a few counts. CDR3 nucleotides: TGTGCCACCAGCGGAGAGGGGCGGGGTGAGCAGTTCTTC. Protein: CATSGEGRGEQFF. This chain uses TRBV24-1 with TRBJ2-1, with D maybe TRBD2 (6 bases). The length of the CDR3 is 13 residues. V gave up 7 bases and J gave up 9 bases, with 15 bases separating them. Germline V CDR1 and CDR2: KGHDR, SFDVKD.

J is TRBJ2-7 and V is TRBV6-1; TRBD2 might be the D (6 bases). The ends were cut back, 6 bases at V and 4 bases at J, with 13 bases in the middle. Germline assignment: CDR1 MNHNS and CDR2 SASEGT. This CDR3 has 13 amino acids. In DNA, the CDR3 is TGTGCCAGCAGGAGGGAGGCGGTGTACGAGCAGTACTTC. This codes for CASRREAVYEQYF.

The chain uses TRBV7-9 and TRBJ2-2, with TRBD2 as a possible D gene (6 bases). The CDR3 has 13 amino acids. Germline V gene data show CDR1 as SEHNR and CDR2 as FQNEAQ (reference sequence). V dropped 9 bases and J dropped 5 bases, with 13 bases sitting between them. CDR3 protein: CASREMITGELFF. The DNA of the CDR3 is TGTGCCAGTCGGGAGATGATTACCGGGGAGCTGTTTTTT.

This clonotype was observed a handful of times. The chain combines TRBV6-5 with TRBJ1-1; D not resolved. This CDR3 spans 14 amino acids. V shed 2 bases and J shed 1 base, with 8 bases lying between them. Germline V gene lookup returns CDR1 MNHEY and CDR2 SVGAGI. The CDR3 coding sequence is TGTGCCAGCAGTTACGGTCGGAAGAACACTGAAGCTTTCTTT. Its translation: CASSYGRKNTEAFF.

This clonotype was found a few times. The chain uses TRBV7-8 and TRBJ1-1; D is unresolved. The CDR3 loop spans 15 amino acids. Trimming cost V 0 bases and J 0 bases, with 8 bases left between them. Germline V lookup: CDR1 SGHVS, CDR2 FQNEAQ. DNA for the CDR3: TGTGCCAGCAGCTTAGCGAACGCAATGAACACTGAAGCTTTCTTT. Its translation: CASSLANAMNTEAFF.